The clone carrying this T cell receptor beta chain was counted ten times or more. The antigen remains unidentified. Previously, flow cytometry had revealed CD8+CD57+ cell expansion in the patients chosen for sequencing. The data were obtained in a study of CD8+CD57+ T cells in acquired aplastic anemia. Regarding the study as a whole: Overlap between patients and controls comprised roughly 30 CD8+ CDR3 sequences. The study found no significant CD8+ Simpson's diversity difference between patients and controls.

The CDR3 loop spans 13 amino acids. CDR1 MNHEY and CDR2 SMNVEV come from the germline V gene (reference sequence). Trimming left V 8 bases short and J 3 bases short, with 13 bases between. Genomic DNA provided the template from which TCR beta VDJ and CDR3 profiles were obtained. TCRdb re-derived calls from the reads in MiXCR, one entry per CDR3 protein. The data show roughly 500,000 distinct CDR3 sequences, with 25% to 40% seen just once and roughly 0.8% held by the top ten. This receptor was identified in a human donor with aplastic anemia. The genes are TRBV27 and TRBJ1-2; D is uncertain. Source material: sorted CD4+, CD8+, or CD8+CD57+ T cells (not recorded which) from PBMCs. The CDR3 DNA is TGTGCCAGCCTAAATGCCCCCCACTATGGCTACACCTTC. It codes for CASLNAPHYGYTF.